A single sample is the source of the 21 T cell receptor beta chains below, sequenced in a study of CD8+ T cells in alopecia areata. After isolation, RNA underwent reverse transcription to generate cDNA as the sequencing template. Profiling relied on immunoSEQ multiplex PCR, and the TCRdb table lists in-frame clones only, not all of them. The repertoire includes about 150,000 clones, 40% to 50% of them detected once, and about 6.3% sits in the top ten. Sequencing used CD4+ T cells sorted from blood. The source is a human donor with alopecia areata.

The genes are TRBV7-2 and TRBJ1-1, with unresolved D. The CDR3 covers 13 residues. Deletions cut 2 bases from V and 0 bases from J, with 4 bases between. Germline CDR1 reads SGHTA; CDR2 reads FQGNSA. CDR3 sequence (DNA): TGTGCCAGCAGCTTACACATGAACACTGAAGCTTTCTTT. It is translated as CASSLHMNTEAFF.

This clone was counted only a few times. J is TRBJ2-7 and V is TRBV28; 7 bases line up with TRBD1. Losses at the gene ends were 6 bases for V and 3 bases for J; bases not matched to a gene: 5. The CDR3 has 13 residues. The germline V gene encodes CDR1 MDHEN and CDR2 SYDVKM. The CDR3 sequence is CASRETGYYEQYF. DNA for the CDR3: TGTGCCAGCAGAGAGACAGGGTACTACGAGCAGTACTTC.

This clone occurred once. The same CDR3 also results from other DNA sequences found in this sample. The rearrangement uses TRBV5-1 and TRBJ2-1; D ambiguous. Trimming took 0 bases from V and 3 from J, leaving 4 bases between them. This CDR3 is built from 13 residues. The germline V gene has CDR1 SGHRS and CDR2 YFSETQ. The CDR3 bases are TGCGCCAGCAGCTTGGATAGCTACAATGAGCAGTTCTTC. Translation: CASSLDSYNEQFF.

This chain joins TRBV7-8 and TRBJ2-1, with 7 bases aligning to TRBD2. With V trimmed by 6 bases and J by 6 bases, 14 bases remained unmatched. Germline CDR1 and CDR2: SGHVS and FQNEAQ. The CDR3 sequence is 16 residues long. CDR3 in DNA: TGTGCCAGCAGACACAACAGGTTCCGCGGGAGCAATGAGCAGTTCTTC. This encodes CASRHNRFRGSNEQFF. The full variable domain, completed using reference TRBV7-8 and TRBJ2-1, is GAGVSQSPRYKVAKRGQDVALRCDPISGHVSLFWYQQALGQGPEFLTYFQNEAQLDKSGLPSDRFFAERPEGSVSTLKIQRTQQEDSAVYLCASRHNRFRGSNEQFFGPGTRLTVL.

The rearrangement links TRBV19 to TRBJ2-7; D not certain. The V gene's germline CDR1 is LNHDA and CDR2 SQIVND (reference sequence). This CDR3 spans 14 amino acids. The germline V and J ends were trimmed by 5 bases and 6 bases, with 17 bases remaining between them. CDR3 DNA: TGTGCCAGTAGTCCTGATAGGTCGCCAACCGAGCAGTACTTC. Protein sequence: CASSPDRSPTEQYF.

The V gene is TRBV5-6, the J gene TRBJ2-3, with no clear D. Per the germline V gene, CDR1 is SGHDT and CDR2 is YYEEEE. The CDR3 length is 14 residues. Trimming cost V 1 base and J 1 base, with 7 bases left between them. CDR3 nucleotide sequence: TGTGCCAGCAGCTTGTTCGACGGCACAGATACGCAGTATTTT. It encodes CASSLFDGTDTQYF.

This rearrangement joins TRBV9 to TRBJ1-1, with a possible D match to TRBD1 (5 bases). Looked up from germline, CDR1 is SGDLS and CDR2 is YYNGEE. CDR3 length: 14 residues. Trimming left V 4 bases short and J 4 bases short, with 14 bases between. CDR3 loop: CASSRGPRATEAFF. CDR3 DNA: TGTGCCAGCAGCCGAGGTCCCAGGGCCACTGAAGCTTTCTTT. Full variable domain (remainder filled in from reference TRBV9 and TRBJ1-1): DSGVTQTPKHLITATGQRVTLRCSPRSGDLSVYWYQQSLDQGLQFLIQYYNGEERAKGNILERFSAQQFPDLHSELNLSSLELGDSALYFCASSRGPRATEAFFGQGTRLTVV.

This rearrangement joins TRBV6-1 to TRBJ1-2; D call uncertain. The CDR3 is made up of 14 amino acids. Germline V gene sequence: CDR1 MNHNS, CDR2 SASEGT. The V and J ends lost 3 bases and 2 bases respectively, with 10 bases between them. The chain's CDR3 is CASSETRSNYGYTF. CDR3 in DNA: TGTGCCAGCAGTGAGACAAGGTCAAACTATGGCTACACCTTC.

The CDR3 sequence is CASSLEVSLNYGYTF. DNA for the CDR3: TGCGCCAGCAGCTTGGAAGTCAGCCTTAACTATGGCTACACCTTC. The V call is TRBV5-1, the J call TRBJ1-2; D is unclear. With 0 bases removed from V and 1 base from J, the gap between germline ends came to 10 bases. The CDR3 is made up of 15 amino acids. Germline V lookup: CDR1 SGHRS, CDR2 YFSETQ.

This clone showed up just a few times. The chain recombines TRBV5-4 with TRBJ2-1; TRBD2 agrees at 10 bases. Germline V gives CDR1 SGHNT, CDR2 YYREEE (reference sequence). The CDR3 is 15 amino acids. Trimming removed 2 bases from V and 6 bases from J; junction bases left unmatched: 5. The CDR3 nucleotides read TGTGCCAGCAGCTTTGGTAGCGGGAGGTCCAATGAGCAGTTCTTC. Amino acids: CASSFGSGRSNEQFF.

This sequence joins TRBV6-5 and TRBJ2-7; tentatively, D is TRBD1 (6 bases). This CDR3 comprises 15 residues. Germline V CDR1 and CDR2: MNHEY, SVGAGI. V was trimmed by 5 bases and J by 4 bases, leaving 18 bases between them. The CDR3 nucleotides read TGTGCCAGCAGTACCGACAGGCAACGACTATACGAGCAGTACTTC. This sequence encodes CASSTDRQRLYEQYF.

The chain recombines TRBV7-9 with TRBJ2-7; no reliable D call. V was pared by 2 bases and J by 4 bases, with 9 bases between. The CDR3 consists of 13 residues. CDR1 is SEHNR, CDR2 FQNEAQ, per germline (reference sequence). CDR3 residues: CASSLLWGYEQYF. CDR3 DNA sequence: TGTGCCAGCAGCTTATTGTGGGGATACGAGCAGTACTTC.

This clone is a singleton in its sample. The chain carries TRBV30 and TRBJ2-3; D is uncertain. From germline, CDR1 is GTSNPN and CDR2 SVGIG (reference sequence). The CDR3 consists of 11 residues. V was trimmed by 6 bases and J by 10 bases, leaving 14 bases between them. This CDR3 reads CACSQDQAQYF. CDR3 DNA sequence: TGTGCCTGTTCGCAGGACCAGGCGCAGTATTTT.

The gene calls are TRBV7-3 and TRBJ2-2, with a weak D call TRBD2 (5 bases). Trimming took off 4 bases at V and 1 base at J, with 7 bases between the two ends. CDR1 is SGHTA, CDR2 FQGTGA, per germline. The CDR3 spans 14 residues. The CDR3 DNA is TGTGCCAGCAGCTACGGACTGAACACCGGGGAGCTGTTTTTT. It codes for CASSYGLNTGELFF.

The rearrangement uses TRBV5-1 and TRBJ2-7; D is unresolved. Germline V gene lookup returns CDR1 SGHRS and CDR2 YFSETQ. This CDR3 is 12 amino acids long. V gave up 0 bases and J gave up 6 bases, with 7 bases separating them. The CDR3 protein is CASSLEQSEQYF. The CDR3 nucleotides are TGCGCCAGCAGCTTGGAACAGTCCGAGCAGTACTTC.

Only a few counts were recorded for this clone. This sequence joins TRBV29-1 and TRBJ2-7; D is undetermined. From germline, CDR1 is SQVTM and CDR2 ANQGSEA. The CDR3 runs to 12 residues. V gave up 6 bases and J gave up 12 bases, with 21 bases separating them. CDR3: CSVASGPRSMYF. The CDR3 bases are TGCAGCGTCGCCTCCGGGCCTCGCAGCATGTACTTC.

A few counts support this clone. The CDR3 sequence is CSAMEGRRTTYGYTF. The CDR3 DNA is TGCAGCGCAATGGAGGGACGCAGGACAACTTATGGCTACACCTTC. This chain joins TRBV29-1 and TRBJ1-2; the D gene is possibly TRBD1 (5 bases). Germline V gives CDR1 SQVTM, CDR2 ANQGSEA. V was shortened by 7 bases and J by 5 bases, with 23 bases between the two germline ends. CDR3 length: 15 amino acids.

This sequence joins TRBV7-9 and TRBJ2-3; no firm D call. Germline CDR1 and CDR2: SEHNR and FQNEAQ (reference sequence). Between the trimmed V and J ends, which lost 5 bases and 7 bases, there was a span of 16 bases. The CDR3 extends over 14 amino acids. The CDR3 reads CASSPRGGDNTQYF. The CDR3 nucleotides are TGTGCCAGCAGCCCTAGAGGCGGAGATAATACGCAGTATTTT.

The rearrangement links TRBV7-9 to TRBJ2-7, with 8 bases that match TRBD1. Germline CDR1 reads SEHNR; CDR2 reads FQNEAQ (reference sequence). V lost 5 bases, J lost 5 bases, and 8 bases stayed unmatched. This CDR3 comprises 14 residues. The CDR3 region has the DNA TGTGCCAGCAGCCTGACAGGGGTGACCGACGAGCAGTACTTC. Translation: CASSLTGVTDEQYF.

There are a few counts of this clone. The rearrangement uses TRBV7-2 and TRBJ1-1; D might be TRBD1 (5 bases). The CDR3 is 14 residues long. V dropped 1 base and J dropped 4 bases, with 10 bases sitting between them. The germline gives CDR1 SGHTA, CDR2 FQGNSA. CDR3 sequence reads: CASSLVPGRTEAFF. CDR3 DNA sequence: TGTGCCAGCAGCTTAGTGCCGGGGCGCACTGAAGCTTTCTTT. The full variable domain, rest sourced from reference TRBV7-2 and TRBJ1-1, is GAGVSQSPSNKVTEKGKDVELRCDPISGHTALYWYRQSLGQGLEFLIYFQGNSAPDKSGLPSDRFSAERTGGSVSTLTIQRTQQEDSAVYLCASSLVPGRTEAFFGQGTRLTVV.

The chain carries TRBV10-2 and TRBJ1-2; D ambiguous. The CDR3 covers 14 residues. The V gene lost 3 bases and the J gene lost 4 bases, with 12 bases spanning the gap. Germline V lookup: CDR1 WSHSY, CDR2 SAAADI. This CDR3 reads CASSDLGRAYGYTF. CDR3 in DNA: TGCGCCAGCAGTGACCTCGGGAGGGCCTATGGCTACACCTTC.